The source of this T cell receptor beta chain is a study of cytomegalovirus exposure and HLA in healthy donors. Study-level results: There were 150 or so TCR beta chains listed as cytomegalovirus-associated. Reported performance of the classifier showed diagnosis of cytomegalovirus status with high specificity and sensitivity.

Donors were nominally healthy when sampled, though unrecorded immune exposures were likely. For this clone: Antigen unknown.

This PCR relied on a set of 60 Vbeta primers and 13 Jbeta primers. TCRdb's table, derived via immunoSEQ multiplex PCR, lists solely in-frame clones and lacks some. The table records approximately 160,000 clones, about 64% of them present only once. The CDR3 has 11 residues. Germline lookup yields CDR1 SGHTA and CDR2 FQGNSA. The ends were cut back, 7 bases at V and 4 bases at J, with 8 bases in the middle. The rearrangement uses TRBV7-2 and TRBJ2-7, with D possibly matching TRBD1 (5 bases). Sequenced input: PBMCs. This receptor was obtained from a man between 50 and 59 years old in good health and CMV-seronegative. CDR3: CASTQGYEQYF. CDR3 sequence (DNA): TGTGCCAGCACCCAGGGATACGAGCAGTACTTC.